Listed here are 9 T cell receptor beta chains from one sample, sequenced in a study of cytomegalovirus exposure and HLA in healthy donors. TCRdb keeps only in-frame clones here, not all; method: immunoSEQ multiplex PCR. The sample has 130,000 to 150,000 clones; 91% are singletons. Material for sequencing was PBMCs. The source is a man aged 18 to 29 in good health and CMV-seronegative.

V usage is TRBV30 and J usage is TRBJ1-4; weak D call: TRBD1 (6 bases). The V end lost 3 bases, the J end lost 3 bases, and 8 bases lay between the germline ends. Looked up from germline, CDR1 is GTSNPN and CDR2 is SVGIG (reference sequence). This CDR3 has 13 residues. In DNA, the CDR3 is TGTGCCTGGAGATCAGGGGCTAATGAAAAACTGTTTTTT. Translation gives CAWRSGANEKLFF.

Concerning this clone: The junction shows a germline mismatch at one end, possibly a read error. V gene TRBV4-1 combines with J gene TRBJ1-4; possible D gene TRBD1, 6 bases. The CDR3 is made up of 15 amino acids. Germline V gene sequence: CDR1 MGHRA, CDR2 YSYEKL. The CDR3 DNA reads TGCGCCAGCGGCCAACCGGACAGAACAAATGAAAAACTGTTTTTT. The encoded protein is CASGQPDRTNEKLFF.

V gene TRBV5-8 combines with J gene TRBJ1-1; 8 nucleotides agree with TRBD1. V gave up 0 bases and J gave up 5 bases; unmatched junction bases: 6. From germline, CDR1 is SGHTS and CDR2 YDEGEE. The length of the CDR3 is 15 residues. The CDR3: CASSLGQGSGTEAFF. The CDR3 nucleotides are TGTGCCAGCAGCTTGGGACAGGGGAGCGGTACTGAAGCTTTCTTT.

Comment on this clone: This sample includes further DNA sequences coding for the same CDR3. V and J are TRBV5-1 and TRBJ2-5; D not certain. CDR3 length: 13 amino acids. Trimming cost V 0 bases and J 2 bases, with 5 bases left between them. Germline CDR1 SGHRS, CDR2 YFSETQ. In DNA, the CDR3 is TGCGCCAGCAGCTTGGGGCAGCAAGAGACCCAGTACTTC. Protein product: CASSLGQQETQYF. The full variable domain, with the rest looked up from reference TRBV5-1 and TRBJ2-5, is KAGVTQTPRYLIKTRGQQVTLSCSPISGHRSVSWYQQTPGQGLQFLFEYFSETQRNKGNFPGRFSGRQFSNSRSEMNVSTLELGDSALYLCASSLGQQETQYFGPGTRLLVL.

In DNA form, the CDR3 reads TGTGCCAGCAGCTTAGCGGGAGCGACCTCCTACAATGAGCAGTTCTTC. Its translation is CASSLAGATSYNEQFF. The genes are TRBV7-2 and TRBJ2-1; D is perhaps TRBD2 (5 bases). Germline loops: CDR1 SGHTA, CDR2 FQGNSA. V lost 0 bases and J lost 0, with 9 bases in between. This CDR3 is built from 16 residues.

For the CDR3, the DNA is TGCAGCGTTGATTCGGGGACAGGGACCGTGAACACTGAAGCTTTCTTT. Translation: CSVDSGTGTVNTEAFF. The J gene is TRBJ1-1, the V gene TRBV29-1; 9 nucleotides line up with TRBD1. Trimming removed 3 bases from V and 0 bases from J; junction bases left unmatched: 8. The CDR3 sequence is 16 residues long. CDR1 is SQVTM and CDR2 is ANQGSEA in the germline V gene. Variable domain in full (rest from reference TRBV29-1 and TRBJ1-1): SAVISQKPSRDICQRGTSLTIQCQVDSQVTMMFWYRQQPGQSLTLIATANQGSEATYESGFVIDKFPISRPNLTFSTLTVSNMSPEDSSIYLCSVDSGTGTVNTEAFFGQGTRLTVV.

The rearrangement links TRBV5-8 to TRBJ2-1, with TRBD2 as a possible D gene (6 bases). The germline CDR1 and CDR2 sequences are SGHTS and YDEGEE. Between the trimmed V and J ends, which lost 3 bases and 4 bases, there was a span of 20 bases. This CDR3 has 17 residues. CDR3 sequence reads: CASSSVGGRDPYNEQFF. DNA for the CDR3: TGTGCCAGCAGCTCAGTCGGAGGGCGGGATCCTTACAATGAGCAGTTCTTC.

The chain joins TRBV27 to TRBJ2-7; TRBD2 aligns across 11 bases. Germline trimming cut 6 bases from V and 4 bases from J; bases unmatched to any gene: 2. The CDR3 spans 13 residues. The germline V gene encodes CDR1 MNHEY and CDR2 SMNVEV (reference sequence). Here the CDR3 reads CASRLAGGYEQYF. CDR3 coding DNA: TGTGCCAGCAGGCTAGCGGGGGGTTACGAGCAGTACTTC.

The chain employs TRBV19 and TRBJ2-7; 9 bases fit TRBD1. CDR1 and CDR2 from the germline V gene are LNHDA and SQIVND (reference sequence). This CDR3 is 14 amino acids long. V trimming: 5 bases; J trimming: 2 bases; junction bases outside the gene matches: 4. This CDR3 reads CASSPTGGAYEQYV. CDR3 nucleotide sequence: TGTGCCAGTAGTCCAACAGGGGGCGCCTACGAGCAGTACGTC.